The rows below give T cell receptor beta chains drawn from one sample of a study of shared clonotypes between healthy human individuals. Some clones are missing from TCRdb's copy, which holds only in-frame ones; the method was immunoSEQ multiplex PCR. This sample carries 950,000 to 1,100,000 clones, 60% to 80% of them seen once, and the ten largest clones take approximately 1.5%. The sequenced material came from memory CD4+ T cells sorted from blood. These TCRs come from a man younger than 35 in good health. CDR3s include the opening cysteine and the closing phenylalanine or tryptophan. The D gene is left open where the match is weak. The listing skips clone size in some rows; elsewhere it reads once, few, many or a size class.

v_gene	abundance	d_gene	j_gene	CDR3aa	CDR3nt
TRBV5-1	-	TRBD1	TRBJ1-5	CASSPSPGQDQPQHF	TGCGCCAGCAGCCCTTCACCGGGACAGGACCAGCCCCAGCATTTT
TRBV27	-	TRBD1	TRBJ1-6	CASSLRDSGSHYNSPLHF	TGTGCCAGCAGTCTTCGGGACAGTGGGTCCCATTATAATTCACCCCTCCACTTT
TRBV5-4	-	-	TRBJ2-5	CASSTDRSWETQYF	TGTGCCAGCAGCACCGACAGAAGTTGGGAGACCCAGTACTTC
TRBV28	-	-	TRBJ1-2	CASAEVNYGYTF	TGTGCCAGCGCGGAGGTGAACTATGGCTACACCTTC
TRBV6-5	-	-	TRBJ1-5	CASSHREGNQPQHF	TGTGCCAGCAGCCACAGGGAGGGCAATCAGCCCCAGCATTTT
TRBV7-9	-	TRBD2	TRBJ2-7	CASSFFSGITYEQYF	TGTGCCAGCAGCTTCTTTAGCGGGATTACCTACGAGCAGTACTTC
TRBV7-8	-	-	TRBJ2-3	CASSPERTRGRGTQYF	TGTGCCAGCAGCCCAGAGCGTACACGCGGGCGGGGTACGCAGTATTTT
TRBV7-2	-	TRBD1	TRBJ2-7	CASGFAQGARGNYEQYF	TGTGCCAGCGGTTTTGCGCAGGGGGCCAGGGGAAACTACGAGCAGTACTTC
TRBV10-3	-	TRBD1	TRBJ2-7	CAISVDRGRYEQYF	TGTGCCATCAGTGTGGACAGGGGAAGGTACGAGCAGTACTTC
TRBV6-1	-	-	TRBJ1-2	CASSESGYTF	TGTGCCAGCAGTGAATCCGGCTACACCTTC
TRBV19	-	-	TRBJ2-7	CASSFGLDYEQYF	TGTGCCAGTAGTTTCGGACTGGACTACGAGCAGTACTTC
TRBV5-5	once	-	TRBJ2-5	CASSFGPEGETQYF	TGTGCCAGCAGCTTTGGGCCCGAAGGAGAGACCCAGTACTTC
TRBV6-5	-	-	TRBJ2-7	CASSSSSGSSYEQYF	TGTGCCAGCAGCTCCAGTAGCGGTAGCTCCTACGAGCAGTACTTC
TRBV10-3	-	-	TRBJ2-2	CAISVRSARNTGELFF	TGTGCCATCAGTGTAAGGTCCGCCCGCAACACCGGGGAGCTGTTTTTT
TRBV5-1	-	TRBD1	TRBJ1-6	CASKGDSLNSPLHF	TGCGCCAGCAAAGGGGACAGTTTAAATTCACCCCTCCACTTT
TRBV7-2	-	TRBD1	TRBJ2-7	CASSLISGQGAYEQYF	TGTGCCAGCAGCTTAATTTCGGGACAGGGGGCCTACGAGCAGTACTTC
TRBV30	few	-	TRBJ1-6	CAWSVPEGDRPPLHF	TGTGCCTGGAGTGTACCTGAGGGGGACCGGCCACCCCTCCACTTT
TRBV10-2	-	-	TRBJ2-7	CASSEGSNEQYF	TGCGCCAGCAGTGAAGGGAGCAACGAGCAGTACTTC
TRBV28	-	-	TRBJ1-1	CAIQLGAANTEAFF	TGTGCCATCCAACTCGGAGCGGCGAACACTGAAGCTTTCTTT
TRBV6-1	-	-	TRBJ1-3	CASNPSGLSGNTIYF	TGTGCCAGCAATCCGTCGGGACTCTCTGGAAACACCATATATTTT
TRBV2	-	TRBD1	TRBJ1-5	CASMGRNRGSNQPQHF	TGTGCCAGCATGGGAAGGAACAGGGGTAGCAATCAGCCCCAGCATTTT
TRBV6-6	few	TRBD1	TRBJ2-7	CASSYGWDRGDYEQYF	TGTGCCAGCAGTTACGGGTGGGACAGGGGGGACTACGAGCAGTACTTC
TRBV5-1	-	-	TRBJ1-3	CASSRRDAGLGNTIYF	TGCGCCAGCAGCCGTCGGGACGCAGGGTTAGGAAACACCATATATTTT
TRBV7-9	-	-	TRBJ1-2	CASSQRLGTGRADYGYTF	TGTGCCAGCAGCCAACGGCTAGGAACAGGCCGCGCTGACTATGGCTACACCTTC
TRBV5-1	-	TRBD1	TRBJ1-3	CASSPGQTGNTIYF	TGCGCCAGCAGCCCGGGACAGACCGGAAACACCATATATTTT
TRBV5-8	once	-	TRBJ1-2	CASSLAANGYTF	TGTGCCAGCAGCTTGGCAGCGAATGGCTACACCTTC
TRBV6-1	-	-	TRBJ1-3	CASSESPRYSGNTIYF	TGTGCCAGCAGTGAATCGCCGAGGTACTCTGGAAACACCATATATTTT